The clone carrying this T cell receptor (beta chain) has more than one count but fewer than ten. This CDR3 is 15 amino acids long. Trimming removed 0 bases from V and 5 bases from J, with 10 bases in between. Germline-derived CDR1 and CDR2 are LGHDT and YNNKEL (reference sequence). This specimen comes from a study of identical twins. TCRdb re-analysed the 5' RACE reads in MiXCR, keeping a single row per CDR3 protein. The table lists roughly 470,000 distinct CDR3 sequences, around 15% of them singletons, with 0.8% to 1% in the top ten. These data are also associated with another study on yellow fever vaccine responses in identical twins.

This rearrangement joins TRBV3-1 to TRBJ2-2, with D possibly being TRBD1 (5 bases). Sequencing was performed on CD4+ T cells sorted from blood. The source is a woman between 18 and 29 years old in good health. The CDR3, as DNA: TGTGCCAGCAGCCAAGAGACCAGGGTGACCGGGGAGCTGTTTTTT. It specifies CASSQETRVTGELFF.